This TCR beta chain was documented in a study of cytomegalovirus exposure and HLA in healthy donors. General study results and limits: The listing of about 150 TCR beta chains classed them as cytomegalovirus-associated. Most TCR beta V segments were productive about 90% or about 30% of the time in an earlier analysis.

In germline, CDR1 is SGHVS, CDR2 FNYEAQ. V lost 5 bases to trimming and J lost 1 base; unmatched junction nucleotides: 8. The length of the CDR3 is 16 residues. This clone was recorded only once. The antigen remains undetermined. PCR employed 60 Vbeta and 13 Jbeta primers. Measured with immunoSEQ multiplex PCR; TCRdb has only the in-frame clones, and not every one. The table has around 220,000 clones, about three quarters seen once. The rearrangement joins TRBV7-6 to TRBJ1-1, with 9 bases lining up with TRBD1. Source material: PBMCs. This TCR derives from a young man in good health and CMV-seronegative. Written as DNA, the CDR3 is TGTGCCAGCAGCACCTCCGGGACAGGGACGAACACTGAAGCTTTCTTT. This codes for CASSTSGTGTNTEAFF.